This paragraph covers one TCR beta chain sequence. The data belong to a study of control samples from healthy donors and cancer patients. Trimming left V 6 bases short and J 2 bases short, with 7 bases between. The CDR3 is 13 amino acids. CDR1 is ENHRY and CDR2 is SYGVKD in the germline V gene. The table came from immunoSEQ multiplex PCR; TCRdb's copy has only in-frame clones and leaves some out. This table has tens of thousands of clones, approximately 79% appearing once. Sequenced material: PBMCs. The clonotype originates from a man aged 60 to 69 with head and neck cancer. The rearrangement uses TRBV10-3 and TRBJ2-2; D ambiguous. CDR3 nucleotides: TGTGCCATCAGGGTGACTAACACCGGGGAGCTGTTTTTT. Translating it yields CAIRVTNTGELFF.